The rows below give T cell receptor beta chains drawn from one sample of a study of human T cells and chemical hapten exposure. Via MiXCR, TCRdb re-called the RACE reads, giving one row per CDR3 protein. The table has roughly 80,000 distinct CDR3 sequences, around 9.4% seen once; the top ten hold around 1.7%. Material: whole blood. Receptor source: a female donor in good health. Some clones in this sample may be carry-over from other donors' samples. The CDR3 runs from the conserved cysteine through the conserved F or W. The D gene is left open where the match is weak. Clone size, where shown, is once, few, many, or a class for clones that have expanded.

D: NA; V: TRBV12-3/TRBV12-4; size: many; J: TRBJ2-3; DNA: TGTGCCAGCAGTTCGCCAGGCACAGATACGCAGTATTTT; CDR3: CASSSPGTDTQYF
D: NA; V: TRBV5-8; size: NA; J: TRBJ2-3; DNA: TGTGCCAGCAGCTTCCCCCAAGGCACAGATACGCAGTATTTT; CDR3: CASSFPQGTDTQYF
D: NA; V: TRBV29-1; size: few; J: TRBJ1-2; DNA: TGCAGCGTTGAAAAGGCCTCCGCGGCAGCTAACGATGGCTACACCTTC; CDR3: CSVEKASAAANDGYTF
D: TRBD2; V: TRBV27; size: NA; J: TRBJ2-3; DNA: TGTGCCCTCCCCGGGCCGGAACTAGCGGTGAGCACAGATACGCAGTATTTT; CDR3: CALPGPELAVSTDTQYF
D: NA; V: TRBV7-3; size: NA; J: TRBJ2-4; DNA: TGTGCCAGCAGCTCCCAATACTTC; CDR3: CASSSQYF
D: TRBD1; V: TRBV6-5; size: many; J: TRBJ1-1; DNA: TGTGCCAGCAGTTACTCGAGCTGGACAGGGGCTGAAGCTTTCTTT; CDR3: CASSYSSWTGAEAFF
D: NA; V: TRBV4-2; size: few; J: TRBJ2-3; DNA: TGTGCCAGCAGCGCCCGGGACCCGGGCTATACGCAGTATTTT; CDR3: CASSARDPGYTQYF
D: TRBD2; V: TRBV7-2; size: NA; J: TRBJ2-3; DNA: TGTGCCAGCAGCTCCCGGGACTATGGCTTCACAGATACGCAGTATTTT; CDR3: CASSSRDYGFTDTQYF
D: NA; V: TRBV3-1; size: few; J: TRBJ2-3; DNA: TGTGCCAGCAGCCAAGATCTAAGCGCACTTGGTACGCAGTATTTT; CDR3: CASSQDLSALGTQYF
D: NA; V: TRBV11-3; size: NA; J: TRBJ2-2; DNA: TGTGCCAGCAGCTTACCCGACACCGGGGAGCTGTTTTTT; CDR3: CASSLPDTGELFF
D: NA; V: TRBV6-5; size: many; J: TRBJ2-1; DNA: TGTGCCAGCAGATCGACTGGGACTAATGAGCAGTTCTTC; CDR3: CASRSTGTNEQFF
D: NA; V: TRBV27; size: many; J: TRBJ1-6; DNA: TGTGCCAGCAGTTTGCCAGGGGCGAACTATAATTCACCCCTCCACTTT; CDR3: CASSLPGANYNSPLHF
D: NA; V: TRBV6-5; size: many; J: TRBJ2-2; DNA: TGTGCCAGCAGTCCAGGACCCGGGGAGCTGTTTTTT; CDR3: CASSPGPGELFF
D: NA; V: TRBV6-6; size: few; J: TRBJ1-6; DNA: TGTGCCAGCAGCACCGGGCCCGCCGGGGCACCCCTCCACTTT; CDR3: CASSTGPAGAPLHF
D: NA; V: TRBV3-1; size: few; J: TRBJ1-3; DNA: TGTGCCAGCAGCCACGGTGAGGGGGCTGGAAACACCATATATTTT; CDR3: CASSHGEGAGNTIYF
D: NA; V: TRBV6-2/TRBV6-3; size: medium-sized; J: TRBJ2-3; DNA: TGTGCCAGCAGTTACCTAGAGGCAGATACGCAGTATTTT; CDR3: CASSYLEADTQYF
D: NA; V: TRBV5-6; size: many; J: TRBJ1-1; DNA: TGTGCCAGCAGCTATATTAAGGCTGAAGCTTTCTTT; CDR3: CASSYIKAEAFF
D: TRBD2; V: TRBV6-5; size: few; J: TRBJ2-1; DNA: TGTGCCAGCAGTTACAGCGGGGGGGCCCCGAATGAGCAGTTCTTC; CDR3: CASSYSGGAPNEQFF
D: TRBD2; V: TRBV6-5; size: NA; J: TRBJ2-2; DNA: TGTGCCAGCAGTTACTCCCTAGCGGGGACTCACACCGGGGAGCTGTTTTTT; CDR3: CASSYSLAGTHTGELFF
D: TRBD2; V: TRBV7-2; size: NA; J: TRBJ2-1; DNA: TGTGCCAGCAGTAGGGGGCTAGCGGGAAACAATGAGCAGTTCTTC; CDR3: CASSRGLAGNNEQFF
D: NA; V: TRBV7-2; size: NA; J: TRBJ1-5; DNA: TGTGCCGTAGGTGAAGGGGGAAGCAATCAGCCCCAGCATTTT; CDR3: CAVGEGGSNQPQHF
D: TRBD1; V: TRBV11-2; size: few; J: TRBJ1-3; DNA: TGTGCCAGCAGCCAAACCCACCGGGACAGGGCTGGAAACACCATATATTTT; CDR3: CASSQTHRDRAGNTIYF
D: NA; V: TRBV3-1; size: NA; J: TRBJ2-2; DNA: TGTGCCAGCAGCCAAAACGGGGCCACCGGGGAGCTGTTTTTT; CDR3: CASSQNGATGELFF
D: NA; V: TRBV2; size: NA; J: TRBJ1-4; DNA: TGTGCCAGCAAATTTGGGGATGAAAAACTGTTTTTT; CDR3: CASKFGDEKLFF